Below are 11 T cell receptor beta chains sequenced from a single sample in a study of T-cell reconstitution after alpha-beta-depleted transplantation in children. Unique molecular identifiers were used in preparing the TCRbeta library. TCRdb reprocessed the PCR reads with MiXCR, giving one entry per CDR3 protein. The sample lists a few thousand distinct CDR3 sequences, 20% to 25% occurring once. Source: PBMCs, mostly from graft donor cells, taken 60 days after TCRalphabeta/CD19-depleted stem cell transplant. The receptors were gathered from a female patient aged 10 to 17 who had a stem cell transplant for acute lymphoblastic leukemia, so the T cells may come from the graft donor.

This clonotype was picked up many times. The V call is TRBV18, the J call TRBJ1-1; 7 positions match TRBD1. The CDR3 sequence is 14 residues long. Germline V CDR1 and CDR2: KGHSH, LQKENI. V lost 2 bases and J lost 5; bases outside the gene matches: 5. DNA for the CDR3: TGTGCCAGCTCACCAACAGGGGCGAGGACTGAAGCTTTCTTT. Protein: CASSPTGARTEAFF.

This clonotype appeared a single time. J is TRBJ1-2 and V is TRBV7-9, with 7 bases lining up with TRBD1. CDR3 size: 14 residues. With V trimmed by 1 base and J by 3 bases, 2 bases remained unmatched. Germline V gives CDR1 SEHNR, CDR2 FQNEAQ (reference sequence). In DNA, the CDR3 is TGTGCCAGCAGCTTAGAGGGGGCGTACTATGGCTACACCTTC. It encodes CASSLEGAYYGYTF.

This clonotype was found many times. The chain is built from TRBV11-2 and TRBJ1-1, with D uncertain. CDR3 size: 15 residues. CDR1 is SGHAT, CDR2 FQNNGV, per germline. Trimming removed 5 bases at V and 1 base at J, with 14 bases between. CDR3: CASSIIDMPNTEAFF. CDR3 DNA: TGTGCCAGCAGCATTATCGACATGCCGAACACTGAAGCTTTCTTT.

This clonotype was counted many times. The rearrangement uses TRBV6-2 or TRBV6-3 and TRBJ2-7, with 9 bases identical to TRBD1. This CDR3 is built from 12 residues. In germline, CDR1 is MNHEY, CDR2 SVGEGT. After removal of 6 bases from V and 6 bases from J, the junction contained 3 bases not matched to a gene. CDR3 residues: CASRQGAREQYF. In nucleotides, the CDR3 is TGTGCCAGCAGACAGGGGGCGCGCGAGCAGTACTTC.

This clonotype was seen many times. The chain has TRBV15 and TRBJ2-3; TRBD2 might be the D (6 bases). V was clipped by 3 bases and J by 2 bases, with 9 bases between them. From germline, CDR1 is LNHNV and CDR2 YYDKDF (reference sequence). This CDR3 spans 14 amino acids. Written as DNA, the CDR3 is TGTGCCACCAGCAGGCGGGGCCCCACAGATACGCAGTATTTT. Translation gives CATSRRGPTDTQYF.

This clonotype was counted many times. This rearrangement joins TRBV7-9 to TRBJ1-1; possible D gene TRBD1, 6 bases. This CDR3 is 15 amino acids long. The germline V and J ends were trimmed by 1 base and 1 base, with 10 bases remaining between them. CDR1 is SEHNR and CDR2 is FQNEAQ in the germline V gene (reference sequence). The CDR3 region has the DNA TGTGCCAGCAGCTTAGGCCAGACAGGGAACACTGAAGCTTTCTTT. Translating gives CASSLGQTGNTEAFF.

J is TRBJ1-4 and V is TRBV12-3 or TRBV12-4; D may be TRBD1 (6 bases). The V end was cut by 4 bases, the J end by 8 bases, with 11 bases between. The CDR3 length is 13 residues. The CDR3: CASSSQGREKLFF. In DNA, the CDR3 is TGTGCCAGCAGTTCACAGGGAAGAGAAAAACTGTTTTTT.

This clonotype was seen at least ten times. DNA for the CDR3: TGTGCCGCAGGAAAGTACCAAGAGACCCAGTACTTC. This gives the protein CAAGKYQETQYF. V is TRBV3-1 and J is TRBJ2-5; D uncertain. Germline CDR1 is LGHDT and CDR2 is YNNKEL (reference sequence). The CDR3 is 12 amino acids. Trimming shortened V by 11 bases and J by 0 bases, and 10 bases separated the two germline ends.

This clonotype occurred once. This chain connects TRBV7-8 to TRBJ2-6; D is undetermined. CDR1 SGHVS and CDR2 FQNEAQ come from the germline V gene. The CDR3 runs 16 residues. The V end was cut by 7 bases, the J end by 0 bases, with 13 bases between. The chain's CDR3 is CASTNNPLSGANVLTF. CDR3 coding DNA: TGTGCCAGCACCAACAATCCCCTCTCTGGGGCCAACGTCCTGACTTTC.

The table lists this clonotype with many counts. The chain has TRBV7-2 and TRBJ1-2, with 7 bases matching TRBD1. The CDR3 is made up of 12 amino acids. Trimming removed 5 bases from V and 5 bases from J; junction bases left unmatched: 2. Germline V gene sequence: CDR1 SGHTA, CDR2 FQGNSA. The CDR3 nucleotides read TGTGCCAGCAGCCCGGGACAGTATGGCTACACCTTC. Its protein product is CASSPGQYGYTF.

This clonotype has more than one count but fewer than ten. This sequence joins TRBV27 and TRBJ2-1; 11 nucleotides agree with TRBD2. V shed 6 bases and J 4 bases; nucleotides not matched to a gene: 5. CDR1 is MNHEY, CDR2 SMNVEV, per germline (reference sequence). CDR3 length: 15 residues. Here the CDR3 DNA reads TGTGCCAGCAGCTCCGGGACTAGCGGATACAATGAGCAGTTCTTC. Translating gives CASSSGTSGYNEQFF.